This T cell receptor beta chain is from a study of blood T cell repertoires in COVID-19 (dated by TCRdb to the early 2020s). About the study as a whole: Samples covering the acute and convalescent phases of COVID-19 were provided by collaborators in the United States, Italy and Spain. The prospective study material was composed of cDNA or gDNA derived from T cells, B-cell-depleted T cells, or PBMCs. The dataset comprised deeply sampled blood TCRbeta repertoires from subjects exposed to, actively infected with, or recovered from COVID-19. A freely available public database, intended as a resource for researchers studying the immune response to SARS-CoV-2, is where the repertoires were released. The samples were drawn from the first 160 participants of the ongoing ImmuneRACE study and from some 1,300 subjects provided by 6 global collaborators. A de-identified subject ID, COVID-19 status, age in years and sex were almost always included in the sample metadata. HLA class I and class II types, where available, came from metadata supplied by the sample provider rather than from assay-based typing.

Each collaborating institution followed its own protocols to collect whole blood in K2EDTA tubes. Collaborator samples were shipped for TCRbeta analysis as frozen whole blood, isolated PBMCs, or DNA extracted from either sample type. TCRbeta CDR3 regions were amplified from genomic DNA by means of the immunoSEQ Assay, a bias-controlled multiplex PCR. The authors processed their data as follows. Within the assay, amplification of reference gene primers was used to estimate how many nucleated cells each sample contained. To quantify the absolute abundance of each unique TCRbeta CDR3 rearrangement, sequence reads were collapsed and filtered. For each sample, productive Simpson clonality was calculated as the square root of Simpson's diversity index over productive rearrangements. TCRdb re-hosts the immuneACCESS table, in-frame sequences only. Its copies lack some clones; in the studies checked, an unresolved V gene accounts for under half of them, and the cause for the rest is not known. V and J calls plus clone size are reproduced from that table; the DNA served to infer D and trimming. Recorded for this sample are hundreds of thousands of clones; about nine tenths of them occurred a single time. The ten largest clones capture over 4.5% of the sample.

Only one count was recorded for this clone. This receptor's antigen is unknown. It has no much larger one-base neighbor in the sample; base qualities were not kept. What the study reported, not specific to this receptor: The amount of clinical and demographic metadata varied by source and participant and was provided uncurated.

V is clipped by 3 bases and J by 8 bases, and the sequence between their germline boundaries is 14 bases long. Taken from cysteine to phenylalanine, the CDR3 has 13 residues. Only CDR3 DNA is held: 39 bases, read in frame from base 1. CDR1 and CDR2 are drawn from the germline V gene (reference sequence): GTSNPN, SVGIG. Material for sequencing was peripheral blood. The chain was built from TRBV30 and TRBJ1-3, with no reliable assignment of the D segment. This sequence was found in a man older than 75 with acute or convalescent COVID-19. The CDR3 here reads CAWSKTRTDTIYF. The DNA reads TGTGCCTGGAGCAAAACCCGGACTGACACCATATATTTT.